The 2 T cell receptor beta chains below come from one sample, sequenced in a study of cytomegalovirus exposure and HLA in healthy donors. Assay used: immunoSEQ multiplex PCR; TCRdb lists only in-frame clones, some missing. This sample has 21,000 or so clones, with approximately 96% found just once. Material for sequencing was PBMCs. The receptors shown here come from a man between 25 and 39 years old in good health and CMV-seropositive.

The chain links TRBV25-1 to TRBJ1-2; 7 positions agree with TRBD1. The V segment lost 2 bases and the J segment 6 bases; nucleotides outside the gene matches: 6. The CDR3 consists of 14 residues. CDR1 and CDR2 (germline): MGHDK, SYGVNS. The CDR3 spells CASSEPGTVHGYTF. In nucleotides, the CDR3 is TGTGCCAGCAGTGAACCCGGGACAGTCCATGGCTACACCTTC.

V usage is TRBV5-4 and J usage is TRBJ1-2, with D unclear. Germline-derived CDR1 and CDR2 are SGHNT and YYREEE (reference sequence). The CDR3 loop spans 14 amino acids. Trimming took off 4 bases at V and 6 bases at J, with 16 bases between the two ends. The CDR3 DNA reads TGTGCCAGCAGCCGATTTGTCGGGGATAATGGCTACACCTTC. It is translated as CASSRFVGDNGYTF.